This TCR beta chain appears in the sequencing data of a study of blood T cells in healthy people across ages. Points from the study as a whole: Age advanced and TCR beta diversity per million T cells fell, roughly linearly.

Details on this clonotype: Its matching antigen is unknown. The germline gene is not matched at one end of the junction; a read error may be the cause.

CDR3 length: 12 residues. CDR1 is MNHEY, CDR2 SVGEGT, per germline. Combining a sample-barcoded 5' primer with a J-beta primer mix, a second PCR ran for 7 to 11 cycles. TCRdb redid the calling of the 5' RACE reads with MiXCR, one entry per CDR3 protein. The sample contains 600,000 or so distinct CDR3 sequences, 45% to 55% of which appear only once. The sequenced sample was blood. The TCR sequence derives from an older man in good health. The chain couples TRBV6-2 or TRBV6-3 to TRBJ2-1; a weak D match, TRBD1 (5 bases). CDR3 DNA: TGTACCAGCAGAAGGACACGGTATGAGCAGTTCTTC. Amino acids: CTSRRTRYEQFF.